This TCR beta chain was sequenced during a study of T cells in Graves' hyperthyroidism and ophthalmopathy. Using RNA transcripts as the source, TCR beta CDR3 regions were amplified. A set of HTBI primers served as the primers for a first-round RT-PCR of the TCR CDR3. TCRdb re-analysed the multiplex PCR reads in MiXCR, keeping a single row per CDR3 protein. The sample includes over 450,000 distinct CDR3 sequences, 13% to 15% seen only once; the top ten take around a sixth. At least ten counts were recorded for this clonotype. The CDR3 consists of 15 residues. V shed 2 bases and J shed 9 bases, with 14 bases lying between them. Germline CDR1 is SEHNR and CDR2 is FQNEAQ (reference sequence).

The chain employs TRBV7-9 and TRBJ1-6, with D perhaps TRBD1 (5 bases). This TCR came from a young woman with Graves' hyperthyroidism. Sequencing was done on a sample of blood. The CDR3 DNA is TGTGCCAGCAGCTTATCTCAGGGTGACGCTTCACCCCTCCACTTT. Translated: CASSLSQGDASPLHF.